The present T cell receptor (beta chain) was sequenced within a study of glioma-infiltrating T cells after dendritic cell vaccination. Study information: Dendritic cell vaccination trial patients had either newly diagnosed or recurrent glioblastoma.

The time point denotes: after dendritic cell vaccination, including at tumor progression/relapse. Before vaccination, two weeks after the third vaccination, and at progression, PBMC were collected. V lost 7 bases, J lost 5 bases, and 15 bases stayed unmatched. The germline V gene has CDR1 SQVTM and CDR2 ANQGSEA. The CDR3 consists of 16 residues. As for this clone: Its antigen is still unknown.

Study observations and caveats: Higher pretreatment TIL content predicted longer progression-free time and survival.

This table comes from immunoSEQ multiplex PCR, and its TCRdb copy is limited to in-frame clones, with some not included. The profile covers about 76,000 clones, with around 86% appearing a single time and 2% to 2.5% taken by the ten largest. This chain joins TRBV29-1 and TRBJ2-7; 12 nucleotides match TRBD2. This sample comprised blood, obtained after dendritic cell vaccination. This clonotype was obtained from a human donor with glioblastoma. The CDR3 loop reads CSARILAGGYGDEQYF. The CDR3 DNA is TGCAGCGCCCGTATTCTAGCGGGAGGGTACGGGGACGAGCAGTACTTC.